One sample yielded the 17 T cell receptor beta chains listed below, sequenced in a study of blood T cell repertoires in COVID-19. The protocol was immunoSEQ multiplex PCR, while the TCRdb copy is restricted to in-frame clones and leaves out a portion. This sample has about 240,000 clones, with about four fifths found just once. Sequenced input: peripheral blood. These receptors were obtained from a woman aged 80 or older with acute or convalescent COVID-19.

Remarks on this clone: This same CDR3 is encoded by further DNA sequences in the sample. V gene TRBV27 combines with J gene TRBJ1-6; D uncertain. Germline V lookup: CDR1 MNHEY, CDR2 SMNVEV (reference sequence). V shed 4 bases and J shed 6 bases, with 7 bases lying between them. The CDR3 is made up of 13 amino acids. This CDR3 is CASSSLSNSPLHF. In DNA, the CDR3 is TGTGCCAGCAGTTCCCTAAGTAATTCACCCCTCCACTTT.

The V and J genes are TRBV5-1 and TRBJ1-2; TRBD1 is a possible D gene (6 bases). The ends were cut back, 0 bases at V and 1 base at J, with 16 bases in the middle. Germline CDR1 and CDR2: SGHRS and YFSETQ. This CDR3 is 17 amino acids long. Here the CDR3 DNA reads TGCGCCAGCAGCTTGGCCGTACAGGGCGGACTTAACTATGGCTACACCTTC. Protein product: CASSLAVQGGLNYGYTF. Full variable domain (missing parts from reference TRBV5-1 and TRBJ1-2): KAGVTQTPRYLIKTRGQQVTLSCSPISGHRSVSWYQQTPGQGLQFLFEYFSETQRNKGNFPGRFSGRQFSNSRSEMNVSTLELGDSALYLCASSLAVQGGLNYGYTFGSGTRLTVV.

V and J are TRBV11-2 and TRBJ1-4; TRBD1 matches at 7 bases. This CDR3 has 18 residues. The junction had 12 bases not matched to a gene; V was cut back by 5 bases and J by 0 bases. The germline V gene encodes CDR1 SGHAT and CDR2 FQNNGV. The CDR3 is CASSHLTGYFSTNEKLFF. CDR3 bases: TGTGCCAGCAGCCACCTGACAGGGTATTTCTCAACTAATGAAAAACTGTTTTTT.

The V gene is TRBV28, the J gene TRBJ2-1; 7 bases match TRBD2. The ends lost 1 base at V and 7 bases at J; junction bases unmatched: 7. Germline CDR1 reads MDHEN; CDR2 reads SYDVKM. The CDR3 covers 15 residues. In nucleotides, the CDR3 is TGTGCCAGCAGTTTATATGGACTAGAGTTAAATGAGCAGTTCTTC. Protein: CASSLYGLELNEQFF.

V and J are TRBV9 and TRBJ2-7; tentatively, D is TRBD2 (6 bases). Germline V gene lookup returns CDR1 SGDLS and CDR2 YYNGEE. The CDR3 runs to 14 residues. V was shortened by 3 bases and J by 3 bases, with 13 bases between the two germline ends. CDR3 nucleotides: TGTGCCAGCAGCGCCCGGGACTGGGGCTACGAGCAGTACTTC. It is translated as CASSARDWGYEQYF.

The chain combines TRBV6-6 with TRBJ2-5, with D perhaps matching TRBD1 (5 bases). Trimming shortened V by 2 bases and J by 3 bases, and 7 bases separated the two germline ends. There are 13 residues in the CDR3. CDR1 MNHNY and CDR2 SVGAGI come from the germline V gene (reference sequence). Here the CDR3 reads CASSYRQKETQYF. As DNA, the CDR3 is TGTGCCAGCAGTTACAGACAGAAAGAGACCCAGTACTTC.

CDR3 sequence reads: CASKESGNYGYTF. As DNA, the CDR3 is TGTGCCAGCAAAGAATCCGGTAACTATGGCTACACCTTC. The chain recombines TRBV6-5 with TRBJ1-2; no definite D call. V dropped 7 bases and J dropped 1 base, with 10 bases sitting between them. From germline, CDR1 is MNHEY and CDR2 SVGAGI. CDR3 length: 13 residues.

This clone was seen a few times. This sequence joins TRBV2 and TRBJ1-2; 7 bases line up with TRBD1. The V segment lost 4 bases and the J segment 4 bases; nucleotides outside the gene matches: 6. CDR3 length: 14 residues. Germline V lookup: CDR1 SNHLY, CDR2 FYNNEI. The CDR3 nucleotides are TGTGCCAGCAGTGTTGACAGGGAGGTCTATGGCTACACCTTC. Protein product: CASSVDREVYGYTF. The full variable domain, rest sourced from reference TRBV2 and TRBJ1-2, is EPEVTQTPSHQVTQMGQEVILRCVPISNHLYFYWYRQILGQKVEFLVSFYNNEISEKSEIFDDQFSVERPDGSNFTLKIRSTKLEDSAMYFCASSVDREVYGYTFGSGTRLTVV.

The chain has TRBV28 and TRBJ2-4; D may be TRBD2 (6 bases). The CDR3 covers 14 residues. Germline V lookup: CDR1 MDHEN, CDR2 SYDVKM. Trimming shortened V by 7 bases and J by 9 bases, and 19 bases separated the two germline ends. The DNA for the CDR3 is TGTGCCAGCAATCCGCCGGGACTCCAAGGCATTCAGTACTTC. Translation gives CASNPPGLQGIQYF. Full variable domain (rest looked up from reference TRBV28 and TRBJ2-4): DVKVTQSSRYLVKRTGEKVFLECVQDMDHENMFWYRQDPGLGLRLIYFSYDVKMKEKGDIPEGYSVSREKKERFSLILESASTNQTSMYLCASNPPGLQGIQYFGAGTRLSVL.

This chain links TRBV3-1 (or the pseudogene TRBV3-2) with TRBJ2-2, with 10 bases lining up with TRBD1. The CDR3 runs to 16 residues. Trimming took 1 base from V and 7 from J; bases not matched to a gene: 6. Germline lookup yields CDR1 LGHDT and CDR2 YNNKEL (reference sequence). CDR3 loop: CASSQGQGAPNGELFF. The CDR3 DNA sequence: TGTGCCAGCAGCCAAGGACAGGGGGCGCCGAACGGGGAGCTGTTTTTT.

This CDR3 is CASSARQGAGGELFF. CDR3 sequence (DNA): TGTGCCAGCAGCGCCAGACAGGGGGCGGGCGGGGAGCTGTTTTTT. The rearrangement joins TRBV9 to TRBJ2-2; 10 nucleotides align to TRBD1. J lost 7 bases, V lost 3 bases, and 6 bases had no gene match. The germline V gene has CDR1 SGDLS and CDR2 YYNGEE. This CDR3 has 15 residues.

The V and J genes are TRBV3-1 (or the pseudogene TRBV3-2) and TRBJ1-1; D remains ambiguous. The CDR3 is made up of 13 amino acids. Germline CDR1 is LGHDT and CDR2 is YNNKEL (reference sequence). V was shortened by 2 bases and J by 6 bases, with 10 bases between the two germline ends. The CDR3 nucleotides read TGTGCCAGCAGCCAACCAACAGCATCTGAAGCTTTCTTT. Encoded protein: CASSQPTASEAFF.

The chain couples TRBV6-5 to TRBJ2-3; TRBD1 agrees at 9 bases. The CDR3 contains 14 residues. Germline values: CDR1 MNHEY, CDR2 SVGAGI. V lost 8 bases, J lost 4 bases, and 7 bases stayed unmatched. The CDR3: CASGLDRGPDTQYF. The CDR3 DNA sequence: TGTGCCAGCGGCCTGGACAGGGGCCCAGATACGCAGTATTTT.

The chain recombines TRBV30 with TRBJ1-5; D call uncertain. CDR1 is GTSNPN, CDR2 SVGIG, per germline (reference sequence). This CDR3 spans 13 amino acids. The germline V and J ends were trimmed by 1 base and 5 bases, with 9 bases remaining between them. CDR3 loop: CAWSGSGDQPQHF. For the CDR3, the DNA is TGTGCCTGGAGTGGGTCAGGTGATCAGCCCCAGCATTTT.

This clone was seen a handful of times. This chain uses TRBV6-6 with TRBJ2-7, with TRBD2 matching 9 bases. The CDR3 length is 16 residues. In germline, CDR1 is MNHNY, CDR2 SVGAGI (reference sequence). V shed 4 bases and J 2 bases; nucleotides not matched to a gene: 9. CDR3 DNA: TGTGCCAGCAGTTCAGAGACTAGCGGACGGACCTACGAGCAGTACTTC. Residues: CASSSETSGRTYEQYF.

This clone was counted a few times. The DNA for the CDR3 is TGTGCCAGCAATCTGGGAGAGGGTAACAATGAGCAGTTCTTC. Translation: CASNLGEGNNEQFF. The chain links TRBV5-6 to TRBJ2-1; D perhaps matches TRBD2 (5 bases). The germline gives CDR1 SGHDT, CDR2 YYEEEE. V gave up 6 bases and J gave up 5 bases, with 15 bases separating them. The CDR3 consists of 14 residues. The entire variable domain, with the rest obtained from reference TRBV5-6 and TRBJ2-1, is as follows: DAGVTQSPTHLIKTRGQQVTLRCSPKSGHDTVSWYQQALGQGPQFIFQYYEEEERQRGNFPDRFSGHQFPNYSSELNVNALLLGDSALYLCASNLGEGNNEQFFGPGTRLTVL.

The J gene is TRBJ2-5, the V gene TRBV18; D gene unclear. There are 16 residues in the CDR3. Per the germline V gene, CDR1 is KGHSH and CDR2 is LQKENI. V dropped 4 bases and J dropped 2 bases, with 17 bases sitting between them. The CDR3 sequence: CASSLYHQAQQETQYF. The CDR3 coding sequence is TGTGCCAGCTCACTCTACCACCAGGCACAGCAAGAGACCCAGTACTTC.